These 4 T cell receptor beta chains originate from one sample sequenced in a study of blood T cell repertoires in COVID-19. Produced via immunoSEQ multiplex PCR; TCRdb's table is partial and in-frame only. The data hold some 180,000 clones, with roughly 90% observed a single time. Sequenced: peripheral blood. These receptors all come from a man aged 50-60 years with acute or convalescent COVID-19.

The rearrangement joins TRBV6-1 to TRBJ2-7; 8 nucleotides line up with TRBD1. Germline CDR1 and CDR2: MNHNS and SASEGT. The CDR3 has 15 amino acids. With 1 base clipped from V and 3 bases from J, the junction kept 5 bases outside the gene matches. CDR3 nucleotides: TGTGCCAGCAGTGAAGGCACAGGGGGGCTCTACGAGCAGTACGTC. It yields the protein CASSEGTGGLYEQYV.

The chain employs TRBV9 and TRBJ2-5; 13 positions match TRBD2. This CDR3 contains 16 residues. The J segment lost 5 bases and the V segment lost 4 bases, leaving 8 bases of the junction unmatched. The germline V gene has CDR1 SGDLS and CDR2 YYNGEE. In DNA form, the CDR3 reads TGTGCCAGCAGCCCACTAGCGGGAGGGCCTGGGGAGACCCAGTACTTC. Translating it yields CASSPLAGGPGETQYF. The complete variable domain, with remaining parts taken from reference TRBV9 and TRBJ2-5, reads DSGVTQTPKHLITATGQRVTLRCSPRSGDLSVYWYQQSLDQGLQFLIQYYNGEERAKGNILERFSAQQFPDLHSELNLSSLELGDSALYFCASSPLAGGPGETQYFGPGTRLLVL.

The chain is built from TRBV9 and TRBJ2-1; the match to TRBD2 covers 9 bases. V dropped 1 base and J dropped 0; count of bases not matched to a gene: 2. CDR3 length equals 16 residues. Germline CDR1 is SGDLS and CDR2 is YYNGEE. The CDR3 DNA is TGTGCCAGCAGCGTAAGCGGGGGGTACTCCTACAATGAGCAGTTCTTC. Translating it yields CASSVSGGYSYNEQFF.

The chain uses TRBV4-1 and TRBJ2-7; D is possibly TRBD1 (6 bases). V was trimmed by 3 bases and J by 2 bases, leaving 8 bases between them. Germline CDR1 reads MGHRA; CDR2 reads YSYEKL. CDR3 length: 13 amino acids. This CDR3 is CASSHRQAYEQYF. In DNA, the CDR3 is TGCGCCAGCAGCCACCGACAGGCCTACGAGCAGTACTTC.